This paragraph covers one T cell receptor (beta chain) sequence. The sample originates from a study of shared clonotypes between healthy human individuals. Trimming removed 4 bases from V and 3 bases from J, with 13 bases in between. The CDR3 has 14 amino acids. Germline V CDR1 and CDR2: PRHDT, FYEKMQ (reference sequence). Produced via immunoSEQ multiplex PCR; TCRdb's table is partial and in-frame only. The sample includes about a million clones, 60% to 80% of them seen just once. The chain is built from TRBV13 and TRBJ2-7, with D possibly being TRBD1 or TRBD2 (7 bases each). Sequencing input: memory CD4+ T cells sorted from blood. The subset: CD45RA-negative fraction. The origin of this receptor is a man between 18 and 29 years old in good health. The CDR3 spells CASSSTGEGYEQYF. The CDR3 bases are TGTGCCAGCAGCTCAACAGGGGAGGGCTACGAGCAGTACTTC.